This T cell receptor beta chain was recorded in a study of cytomegalovirus exposure and HLA in healthy donors. V shed 3 bases and J shed 4 bases, with 12 bases lying between them. Germline lookup yields CDR1 SEHNR and CDR2 FQNEAQ (reference sequence). The length of the CDR3 is 14 residues. Amplification used 60 Vbeta primers and 13 Jbeta primers. The repertoire was sequenced with immunoSEQ multiplex PCR; TCRdb's copy has only in-frame clones and lacks some. The sample consists of 150,000 or so clones, 77% of them appearing once. This TCR derives from a man in his fifties or sixties in good health and CMV-seropositive. What was sequenced was PBMCs. V is TRBV7-9 and J is TRBJ1-2; possibly TRBD1 for D (5 bases). The DNA for the CDR3 is TGTGCCAGCAGCTTGGTTGGGGCTGCCTATGGCTACACCTTC. Translation: CASSLVGAAYGYTF.